Presented here are 25 T cell receptor beta chains from one specimen sequenced in a study of blood T cell repertoires in COVID-19. Assay used: immunoSEQ multiplex PCR; TCRdb lists only in-frame clones, some missing. The data show about 290,000 clones, roughly 89% seen once. Sequenced material: PBMCs or T cells enriched from blood (not recorded which). Receptors originate from a woman aged 35 to 49 who had recovered from COVID-19.

The rearrangement links TRBV30 to TRBJ1-1; 9 bases map to TRBD1. With V trimmed by 3 bases and J by 4 bases, 3 bases remained unmatched. Germline V gene lookup returns CDR1 GTSNPN and CDR2 SVGIG (reference sequence). This CDR3 is 13 amino acids long. The CDR3 protein is CAWSRDRVTEAFF. The CDR3 nucleotides read TGTGCCTGGAGCCGGGACAGGGTCACTGAAGCTTTCTTT. Complete variable domain (other parts from reference TRBV30 and TRBJ1-1): SQTIHQWPATLVQPVGSPLSLECTVEGTSNPNLYWYRQAAGRGLQLLFYSVGIGQISSEVPQNLSASRPQDRQFILSSKKLLLSDSGFYLCAWSRDRVTEAFFGQGTRLTVV.

The chain employs TRBV30 and TRBJ1-5; D might be TRBD1 (5 bases). The CDR3 has 14 residues. Looked up from germline, CDR1 is GTSNPN and CDR2 is SVGIG (reference sequence). The ends were cut back, 0 bases at V and 2 bases at J, with 8 bases in the middle. DNA for the CDR3: TGTGCCTGGAGTGTTGGCAGGGGCAATCAGCCCCAGCATTTT. Its protein product is CAWSVGRGNQPQHF. The full variable domain, its missing parts supplied by reference TRBV30 and TRBJ1-5, is SQTIHQWPATLVQPVGSPLSLECTVEGTSNPNLYWYRQAAGRGLQLLFYSVGIGQISSEVPQNLSASRPQDRQFILSSKKLLLSDSGFYLCAWSVGRGNQPQHFGDGTRLSIL.

V and J are TRBV24-1 and TRBJ2-7; D is unclear. Germline-derived CDR1 and CDR2 are KGHDR and SFDVKD. Trimming removed 9 bases from V and 3 bases from J, with 14 bases in between. The CDR3 length is 13 residues. CDR3 sequence: CATCNSKCYEQYF. The CDR3 bases are TGTGCCACCTGCAACAGTAAGTGCTACGAGCAGTACTTC.

The rearrangement joins TRBV5-1 to TRBJ1-2; the D gene is possibly TRBD1 (6 bases). Germline lookup yields CDR1 SGHRS and CDR2 YFSETQ. There are 16 residues in the CDR3. V was shortened by 1 base and J by 4 bases, with 17 bases between the two germline ends. The CDR3 region has the DNA TGCGCCAGCAGCTTGAATAGGGGGGGCGCGAGCTATGGCTACACCTTC. It codes for CASSLNRGGASYGYTF.

CDR3 in DNA: TGTGCCAGCAGTTACTCGGGGGGGACTAATGAAAAACTGTTTTTT. Protein sequence: CASSYSGGTNEKLFF. This chain joins TRBV6-5 and TRBJ1-4; D is perhaps TRBD1 (5 bases). The CDR3 runs 15 residues. Trimming removed 0 bases at V and 2 bases at J, with 7 bases between. The germline CDR1 and CDR2 sequences are MNHEY and SVGAGI.

This chain connects TRBV11-3 to TRBJ1-1; possible D gene TRBD1, 5 bases. This CDR3 contains 14 residues. Trimming pared 5 bases from V and 2 bases from J, leaving 12 bases between. Germline V gene lookup returns CDR1 SGHNT and CDR2 YENEEA. CDR3: CASSKDRDNTEAFF. The CDR3 nucleotides read TGTGCCAGCAGCAAAGACAGAGATAACACTGAAGCTTTCTTT.

The chain combines TRBV6-2 or TRBV6-3 with TRBJ1-1; possibly TRBD1 for D (6 bases). The V and J ends lost 4 bases and 1 base respectively, with 16 bases between them. The germline V gene has CDR1 MNHEY and CDR2 SVGEGT. The CDR3 runs to 16 residues. CDR3 protein: CASSSSSGEGNTEAFF. CDR3 sequence (DNA): TGTGCCAGCAGTTCGAGTTCAGGGGAGGGGAACACTGAAGCTTTCTTT.

As concerns this clone: The sample holds other DNA sequences that translate to the same CDR3. The chain is built from TRBV12-3 or TRBV12-4 and TRBJ1-2; D is ambiguous. Trimming left V 3 bases short and J 2 bases short, with 7 bases between. The CDR3 has 13 residues. The CDR3 here is CASSFRGNYGYTF. The DNA for the CDR3 is TGTGCCAGCAGTTTCCGGGGAAACTATGGCTACACCTTC.

CDR3 sequence (DNA): TGTGCCAGCTCAACCGCGGGCACCGGGGAGCTGTTTTTT. Encoded protein: CASSTAGTGELFF. This chain uses TRBV18 with TRBJ2-2; D may be TRBD2 (5 bases). This CDR3 spans 13 amino acids. Looked up from germline, CDR1 is KGHSH and CDR2 is LQKENI. V lost 5 bases and J 4 bases, leaving 8 bases between the germline ends.

The V gene is TRBV5-4, the J gene TRBJ2-7, with D tentatively TRBD1 (5 bases). CDR3 length equals 14 residues. CDR1 and CDR2 from the germline V gene are SGHNT and YYREEE (reference sequence). Trimming stripped 0 bases from V and 0 bases from J, with 7 bases between. CDR3 coding DNA: TGTGCCAGCAGCTTGGTCAGGGACTCCTACGAGCAGTACTTC. It codes for CASSLVRDSYEQYF. Variable domain in full (rest from reference TRBV5-4 and TRBJ2-7): ETGVTQSPTHLIKTRGQQVTLRCSSQSGHNTVSWYQQALGQGPQFIFQYYREEENGRGNFPPRFSGLQFPNYSSELNVNALELDDSALYLCASSLVRDSYEQYFGPGTRLTVT.

This clone was detected only a few times. This chain uses TRBV7-3 with TRBJ2-7, with 10 nucleotides matching TRBD1. This CDR3 contains 16 residues. The germline V gene encodes CDR1 SGHTA and CDR2 FQGTGA. The J segment lost 6 bases and the V segment lost 4 bases, leaving 12 bases of the junction unmatched. This CDR3 reads CASSSDVPGTGAEQYF. The CDR3, as DNA: TGTGCCAGCAGCTCCGACGTCCCCGGGACAGGGGCCGAGCAGTACTTC.

This chain connects TRBV9 to TRBJ2-7; 9 nucleotides line up with TRBD2. The CDR3 length is 16 residues. CDR1 and CDR2 from the germline V gene are SGDLS and YYNGEE. V was pared by 4 bases and J by 5 bases, with 13 bases of the junction left unmatched. CDR3 DNA sequence: TGTGCCAGCAGCTCCTCCGGGACTAGCTCGCACCACGAGCAGTACTTC. Translated: CASSSSGTSSHHEQYF. The whole variable domain, filled in from reference TRBV9 and TRBJ2-7, reads DSGVTQTPKHLITATGQRVTLRCSPRSGDLSVYWYQQSLDQGLQFLIQYYNGEERAKGNILERFSAQQFPDLHSELNLSSLELGDSALYFCASSSSGTSSHHEQYFGPGTRLTVT.

Remarks on this clone: One junction end disagrees with the germline gene, perhaps due to a read error. This chain links TRBV7-7 with TRBJ1-5; the match to TRBD1 covers 8 bases. Germline V gene data show CDR1 as SSHAT and CDR2 as FNYEAQ (reference sequence). The CDR3 is 15 residues long. This CDR3 reads CASSSDRDSNQPQHF. CDR3 nucleotides: TGTGCTAGCAGCTCGGACAGGGATAGCAATCAGCCCCAGCATTTT.

V gene TRBV6-5 combines with J gene TRBJ1-5; D is unclear. Germline loops: CDR1 MNHEY, CDR2 SVGAGI. V lost 2 bases and J lost 4, with 6 bases in between. There are 13 residues in the CDR3. The CDR3 region is CASSYRGNQPQHF. The CDR3 nucleotides are TGTGCCAGCAGTTACCGCGGAAATCAGCCCCAGCATTTT.

The J gene is TRBJ2-7, the V gene TRBV10-3, with a possible D match to TRBD1 (6 bases). From germline, CDR1 is ENHRY and CDR2 SYGVKD. This CDR3 has 12 amino acids. V gave up 6 bases and J gave up 4 bases, with 10 bases separating them. As DNA, the CDR3 is TGTGCCATCAGCCTAGGGGGTTACGAGCAGTACTTC. Translation gives CAISLGGYEQYF.

This chain joins TRBV29-1 and TRBJ1-1; 9 nucleotides line up with TRBD1. The germline V gene has CDR1 SQVTM and CDR2 ANQGSEA. Trimming cost V 2 bases and J 5 bases; bases outside gene matches: 6. This CDR3 spans 14 amino acids. CDR3 region: CSVEQDRGSTEAFF. The CDR3 region has the DNA TGCAGCGTTGAACAGGACAGGGGTTCGACTGAAGCTTTCTTT.

The chain joins TRBV6-5 to TRBJ2-1; a weak D match, TRBD1 (6 bases). This CDR3 has 14 amino acids. Germline lookup yields CDR1 MNHEY and CDR2 SVGAGI. The V and J ends lost 2 bases and 4 bases respectively, with 9 bases between them. CDR3 sequence: CASSYQTGYNEQFF. The CDR3 DNA sequence: TGTGCCAGCAGTTACCAGACAGGTTACAATGAGCAGTTCTTC.

The chain carries TRBV6-5 and TRBJ1-1; maybe TRBD1 (5 bases). Trimming removed 7 bases at V and 0 bases at J, with 6 bases between. There are 12 residues in the CDR3. The germline gives CDR1 MNHEY, CDR2 SVGAGI. CDR3 in DNA: TGTGCCAGCAACAGGCTGAACACTGAAGCTTTCTTT. It codes for CASNRLNTEAFF.

This chain joins TRBV30 and TRBJ1-4; TRBD1 is a possible D gene (6 bases). Germline V gene sequence: CDR1 GTSNPN, CDR2 SVGIG (reference sequence). Trimming left V 0 bases short and J 8 bases short, with 16 bases between. The CDR3 runs to 15 residues. CDR3 sequence reads: CAWSVRPMRGEKLFF. CDR3 coding DNA: TGTGCCTGGAGTGTACGGCCCATGAGGGGGGAAAAACTGTTTTTT.

The chain uses TRBV5-1 and TRBJ2-4, with 10 bases aligning to TRBD1. The length of the CDR3 is 15 residues. Germline trimming cut 6 bases from V and 5 bases from J; bases unmatched to any gene: 8. Per germline, CDR1 SGHRS and CDR2 YFSETQ. The CDR3 DNA reads TGCGCCAGCACGAATCTCGGGACAGGGGAAAACATTCAGTACTTC. Its translation is CASTNLGTGENIQYF.

The chain couples TRBV4-1 to TRBJ1-2; the match to TRBD1 covers 7 bases. This CDR3 is built from 14 residues. CDR1 and CDR2 (germline): MGHRA, YSYEKL. J gave up 8 bases and V 1 base, and 7 bases lay outside the gene matches. DNA of the CDR3: TGCGCCAGCAGCCAAGTCCCAGGGGGAAGCGGCTACACCTTC. Protein: CASSQVPGGSGYTF.

This chain uses TRBV6-5 with TRBJ1-1, with 9 positions matching TRBD1. Looked up from germline, CDR1 is MNHEY and CDR2 is SVGAGI. The CDR3 has 14 residues. J lost 3 bases, V lost 7 bases, and 6 bases had no gene match. The CDR3 DNA reads as TGTGCCAGCATAAACAGGGGGCACGACACTGAAGCTTTCTTT. Amino acids: CASINRGHDTEAFF.

Concerning this clone itself: One end of the junction is discordant with germline, which a read error may explain. The chain has TRBV6-2 or TRBV6-3 and TRBJ2-1; TRBD2 aligns across 14 bases. The CDR3 is 16 amino acids. CDR1 MNHEY and CDR2 SVGEGT come from the germline V gene. CDR3 loop: CASSDQFSTSGRAGVF. CDR3 coding DNA: TGTGCCAGCAGTGACCAATTCTCGACTAGCGGGAGGGCCGGGGTCTTC.

This sequence joins TRBV4-3 and TRBJ2-1; TRBD2 agrees at 10 bases. V shed 5 bases, J shed 0 bases, and the junction held 1 base outside the gene matches. Looked up from germline, CDR1 is LGHNA and CDR2 is YSLEER. The CDR3 contains 15 residues. For the CDR3, the DNA is TGCGCCAGCAGCTTAGCGGGAGGCTCCTACAATGAGCAGTTCTTC. Translation: CASSLAGGSYNEQFF.

About this clone itself: Other DNA sequences in this specimen translate into the identical CDR3. The chain recombines TRBV6-5 with TRBJ2-2; D unresolved. There are 13 residues in the CDR3. The ends were cut back, 5 bases at V and 1 base at J, with 5 bases in the middle. The germline gives CDR1 MNHEY, CDR2 SVGAGI. The CDR3 region has the DNA TGTGCCAGCAGTCGACAGAACACCGGGGAGCTGTTTTTT. The encoded protein is CASSRQNTGELFF.